This T cell receptor beta chain derives from a study of T cells in Graves' hyperthyroidism and ophthalmopathy. Diagnoses were made from clinical symptoms, serum measures (thyroxine and TRAb), thyroid ultrasound and orbital computed tomography. This clonotype was detected a few times. Losses at the gene ends were 6 bases for V and 2 bases for J; bases not matched to a gene: 12. The CDR3 length is 17 residues. Per germline, CDR1 MGHRA and CDR2 YSYEKL. The CDR3 regions of TCR beta were amplified from RNA transcripts. A set of HTBI primers served as the primers for a first-round RT-PCR of the TCR CDR3. TCRdb fed the multiplex PCR reads into MiXCR, producing one record per CDR3 protein. The profile shows about 500,000 distinct CDR3 sequences, around 15% of them singletons.

The origin of this receptor is a woman in her thirties with Graves' ophthalmopathy. Sequencing was done on a sample of blood. V usage is TRBV4-1 and J usage is TRBJ1-2; 10 bases are a match to TRBD1. The CDR3: CASRVPGQGTKNYGYTF. The DNA for the CDR3 is TGCGCCAGCAGGGTACCGGGACAGGGGACCAAAAACTATGGCTACACCTTC.